Below, 7 T cell receptor beta chains from the same sample are listed, as sequenced in a study of T cells in localized non-small cell lung cancer. This table comes from immunoSEQ multiplex PCR, and its TCRdb copy is limited to in-frame clones, with some not included. There are 25,000 to 35,000 clones in the sample; under 95% occur only once, and about 28% lies in the top ten. The source material was peripheral blood, sampled before any cancer treatment. All receptors derive from a female donor of 60 years or more with stage I lung adenocarcinoma.

V usage is TRBV5-1 and J usage is TRBJ2-6; D possibly corresponds to TRBD1 (6 bases). Germline V gene lookup returns CDR1 SGHRS and CDR2 YFSETQ. The CDR3 totals 16 residues. V was cut by 5 bases and J by 0 bases, with 12 bases left in between. CDR3 nucleotide sequence: TGCGCCAGCAGTGTTCAGGGGAGCTCTGGGGCCAACGTCCTGACTTTC. Residues: CASSVQGSSGANVLTF.

The CDR3 sequence: CASSLDVGNTEAFF. The DNA of the CDR3 is TGCGCCAGCAGCTTAGACGTAGGAAACACTGAAGCTTTCTTT. V gene TRBV5-1 combines with J gene TRBJ1-1; D unclear. Between the trimmed V and J ends, which lost 2 bases and 2 bases, there was a span of 10 bases. The CDR3 is 14 amino acids. CDR1 is SGHRS and CDR2 is YFSETQ in the germline V gene.

This chain links TRBV5-1 with TRBJ2-3; 7 nucleotides line up with TRBD1. J gave up 6 bases and V 4 bases, and 8 bases lay outside the gene matches. This CDR3 is built from 14 residues. Germline V lookup: CDR1 SGHRS, CDR2 YFSETQ. The CDR3 sequence: CASSVTGVWDTQYF. The CDR3 DNA reads TGCGCCAGCAGCGTCACAGGGGTTTGGGATACGCAGTATTTT.

The V and J genes are TRBV7-9 and TRBJ2-2; no clear D gene. Germline lookup yields CDR1 SEHNR and CDR2 FQNEAQ (reference sequence). The CDR3 runs 15 residues. Trimming pared 4 bases from V and 2 bases from J, leaving 11 bases between. CDR3 bases: TGTGCCAGCAGCTCCCCGGCGGCTAACACCGGGGAGCTGTTTTTT. Translated: CASSSPAANTGELFF. The variable domain in full, with the rest retrieved from reference TRBV7-9 and TRBJ2-2, is DTGVSQNPRHKITKRGQNVTFRCDPISEHNRLYWYRQTLGQGPEFLTYFQNEAQLEKSRLLSDRFSAERPKGSFSTLEIQRTEQGDSAMYLCASSSPAANTGELFFGEGSRLTVL.

The CDR3 DNA is TGTGCCAGTAGTACACTAGCGGGAGCGGGTAGGAATGAGCAGTTCTTC. This translates into CASSTLAGAGRNEQFF. This chain joins TRBV19 and TRBJ2-1, with 11 bases aligning to TRBD2. The CDR3 spans 16 residues. V shed 4 bases and J 7 bases; nucleotides not matched to a gene: 9. Germline V CDR1 and CDR2: LNHDA, SQIVND (reference sequence).

The chain is built from TRBV7-9 and TRBJ2-7, with 8 nucleotides matching TRBD1. The V segment lost 4 bases and the J segment 5 bases; nucleotides outside the gene matches: 10. From germline, CDR1 is SEHNR and CDR2 FQNEAQ (reference sequence). The CDR3 contains 15 residues. The CDR3, as DNA: TGTGCCAGCAGCTCCAGACAGGGGACAAGGAACGAGCAGTACTTC. This codes for CASSSRQGTRNEQYF.

The rearrangement joins TRBV6-6 to TRBJ2-7; D gene unclear. The CDR3 is 12 residues long. The V gene's germline CDR1 is MNHNY and CDR2 SVGAGI (reference sequence). V lost 2 bases to trimming and J lost 3 bases, with 5 bases between them. CDR3 residues: CASSYAFYEQYF. CDR3 in DNA: TGTGCCAGCAGTTACGCTTTCTACGAGCAGTACTTC.